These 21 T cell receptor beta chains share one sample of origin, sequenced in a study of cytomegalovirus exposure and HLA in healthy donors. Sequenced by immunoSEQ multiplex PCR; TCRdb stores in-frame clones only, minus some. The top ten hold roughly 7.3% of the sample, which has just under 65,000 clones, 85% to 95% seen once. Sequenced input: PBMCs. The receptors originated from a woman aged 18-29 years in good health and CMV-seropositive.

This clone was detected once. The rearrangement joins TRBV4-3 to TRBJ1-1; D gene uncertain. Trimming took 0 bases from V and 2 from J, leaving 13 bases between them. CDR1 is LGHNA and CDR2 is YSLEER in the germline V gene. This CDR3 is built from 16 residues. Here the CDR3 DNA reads TGCGCCAGCAGCCAAGATCGAATACAGCTAAACACTGAAGCTTTCTTT. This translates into CASSQDRIQLNTEAFF.

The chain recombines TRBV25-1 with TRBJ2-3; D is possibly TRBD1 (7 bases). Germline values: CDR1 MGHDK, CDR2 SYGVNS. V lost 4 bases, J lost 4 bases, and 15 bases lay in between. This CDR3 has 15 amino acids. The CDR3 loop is CASSAGGRVADTQYF. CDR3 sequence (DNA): TGTGCCAGCAGTGCAGGGGGGCGGGTCGCAGATACGCAGTATTTT.

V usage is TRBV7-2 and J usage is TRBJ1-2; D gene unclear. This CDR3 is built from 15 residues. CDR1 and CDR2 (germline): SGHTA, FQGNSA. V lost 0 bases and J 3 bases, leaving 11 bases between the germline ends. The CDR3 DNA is TGTGCCAGCAGCTTAGCTTCGGGGATTGACTATGGCTACACCTTC. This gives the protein CASSLASGIDYGYTF.

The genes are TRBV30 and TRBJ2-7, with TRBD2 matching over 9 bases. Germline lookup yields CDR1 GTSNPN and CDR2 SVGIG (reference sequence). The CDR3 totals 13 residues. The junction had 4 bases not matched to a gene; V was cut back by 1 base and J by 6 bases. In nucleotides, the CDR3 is TGTGCCTGGAGTGCGGGACTAGCAGGCGAGCAGTACTTC. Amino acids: CAWSAGLAGEQYF.

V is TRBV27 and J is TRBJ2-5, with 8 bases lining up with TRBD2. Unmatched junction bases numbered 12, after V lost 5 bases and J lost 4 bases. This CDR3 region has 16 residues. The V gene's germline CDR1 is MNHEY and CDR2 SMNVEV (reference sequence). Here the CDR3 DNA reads TGTGCCAGCAGTCCCCCCGGAGCGGGAGTAGTAGAGACCCAGTACTTC. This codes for CASSPPGAGVVETQYF.

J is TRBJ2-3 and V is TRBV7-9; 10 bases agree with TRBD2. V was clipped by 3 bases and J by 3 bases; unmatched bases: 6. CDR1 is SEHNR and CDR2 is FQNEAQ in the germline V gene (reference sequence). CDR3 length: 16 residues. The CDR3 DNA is TGTGCCAGCAGCTTCGGGAGCGGGAGGGGTACAGATACGCAGTATTTT. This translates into CASSFGSGRGTDTQYF.

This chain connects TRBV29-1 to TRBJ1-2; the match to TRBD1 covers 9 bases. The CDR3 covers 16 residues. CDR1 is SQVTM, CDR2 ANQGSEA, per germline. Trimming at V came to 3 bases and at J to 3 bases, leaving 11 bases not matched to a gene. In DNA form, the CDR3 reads TGCAGCGTTGAGGTCGACAGGGGGATTGGGGACTATGGCTACACCTTC. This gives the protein CSVEVDRGIGDYGYTF.

The DNA of the CDR3 is TGTGCCAGCAGTCAACAGGGAGGGGCCGGTCAGCCCCAGCATTTT. Its translation is CASSQQGGAGQPQHF. The chain has TRBV28 and TRBJ1-5; possibly TRBD1 for D (6 bases). CDR1 is MDHEN and CDR2 is SYDVKM in the germline V gene. The CDR3 spans 15 residues. The ends were cut back, 5 bases at V and 6 bases at J, with 17 bases in the middle.

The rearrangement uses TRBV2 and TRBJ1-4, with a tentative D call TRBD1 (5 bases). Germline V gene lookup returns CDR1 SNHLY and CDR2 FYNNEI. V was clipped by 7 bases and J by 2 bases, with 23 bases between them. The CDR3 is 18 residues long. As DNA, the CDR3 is TGTGCCAGCAAAATGGCCCAAACAAGGGGCCACACTAATGAAAAACTGTTTTTT. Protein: CASKMAQTRGHTNEKLFF.

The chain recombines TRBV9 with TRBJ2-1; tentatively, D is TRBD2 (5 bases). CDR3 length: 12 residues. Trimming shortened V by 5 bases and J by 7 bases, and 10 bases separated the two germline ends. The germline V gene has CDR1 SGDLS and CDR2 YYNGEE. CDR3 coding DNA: TGTGCCAGCAGATCTACGGGGAATGAGCAGTTCTTC. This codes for CASRSTGNEQFF.

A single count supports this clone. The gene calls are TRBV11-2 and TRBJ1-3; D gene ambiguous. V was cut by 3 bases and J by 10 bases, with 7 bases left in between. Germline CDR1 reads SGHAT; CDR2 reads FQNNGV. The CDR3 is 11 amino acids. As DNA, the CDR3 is TGTGCCAGCAGCTTCCGGGAGACCATATATTTT. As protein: CASSFRETIYF. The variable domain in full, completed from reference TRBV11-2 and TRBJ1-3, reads EAGVAQSPRYKIIEKRQSVAFWCNPISGHATLYWYQQILGQGPKLLIQFQNNGVVDDSQLPKDRFSAERLKGVDSTLKIQPAKLEDSAVYLCASSFRETIYFGEGSWLTVV.

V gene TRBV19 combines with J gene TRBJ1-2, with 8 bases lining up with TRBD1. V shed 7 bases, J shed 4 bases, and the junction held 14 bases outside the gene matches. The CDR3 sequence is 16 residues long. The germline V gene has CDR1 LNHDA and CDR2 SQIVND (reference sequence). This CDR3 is CASTSQGVSSAYGYTF. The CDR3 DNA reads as TGTGCCAGTACCTCACAGGGGGTTTCGTCGGCCTATGGCTACACCTTC.

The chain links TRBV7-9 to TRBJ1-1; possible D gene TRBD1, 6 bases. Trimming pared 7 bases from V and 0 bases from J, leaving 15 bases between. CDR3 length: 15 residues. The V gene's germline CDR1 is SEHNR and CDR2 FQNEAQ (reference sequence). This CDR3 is CASTLRTVMNTEAFF. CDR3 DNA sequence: TGTGCCAGCACCTTGAGGACAGTCATGAACACTGAAGCTTTCTTT.

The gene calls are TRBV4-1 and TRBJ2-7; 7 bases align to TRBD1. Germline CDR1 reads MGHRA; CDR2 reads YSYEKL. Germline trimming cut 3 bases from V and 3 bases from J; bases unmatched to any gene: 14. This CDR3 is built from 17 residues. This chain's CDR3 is CASSHIGAGTEDYEQYF. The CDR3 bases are TGCGCCAGCAGCCATATCGGGGCCGGGACAGAGGACTACGAGCAGTACTTC.

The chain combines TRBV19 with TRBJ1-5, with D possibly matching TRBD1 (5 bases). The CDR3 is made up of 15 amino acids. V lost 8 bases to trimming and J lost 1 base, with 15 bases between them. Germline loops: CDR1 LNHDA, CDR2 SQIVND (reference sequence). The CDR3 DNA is TGTGCCAGTGCGGGGGGTACTGGGAGCAATCAGCCCCAGCATTTT. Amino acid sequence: CASAGGTGSNQPQHF.

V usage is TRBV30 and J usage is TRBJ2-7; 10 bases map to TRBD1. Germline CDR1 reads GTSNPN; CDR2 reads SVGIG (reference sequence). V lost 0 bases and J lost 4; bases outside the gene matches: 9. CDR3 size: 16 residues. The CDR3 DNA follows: TGTGCCTGGAGTGTTACACTCGGGACAGGGGAATACGAGCAGTACTTC. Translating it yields CAWSVTLGTGEYEQYF. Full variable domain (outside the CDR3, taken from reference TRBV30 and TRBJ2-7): SQTIHQWPATLVQPVGSPLSLECTVEGTSNPNLYWYRQAAGRGLQLLFYSVGIGQISSEVPQNLSASRPQDRQFILSSKKLLLSDSGFYLCAWSVTLGTGEYEQYFGPGTRLTVT.

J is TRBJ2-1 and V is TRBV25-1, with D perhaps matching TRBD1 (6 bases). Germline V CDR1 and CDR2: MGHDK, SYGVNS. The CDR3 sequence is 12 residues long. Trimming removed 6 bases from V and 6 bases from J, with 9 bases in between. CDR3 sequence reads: CASRADSNEQFF. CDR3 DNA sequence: TGTGCCAGCAGAGCGGACAGCAATGAGCAGTTCTTC.

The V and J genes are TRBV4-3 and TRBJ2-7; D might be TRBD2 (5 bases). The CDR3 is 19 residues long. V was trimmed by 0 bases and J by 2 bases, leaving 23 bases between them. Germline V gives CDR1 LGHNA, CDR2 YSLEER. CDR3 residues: CASSQELGGVDGHTYEQYF. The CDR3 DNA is TGCGCCAGCAGCCAAGAACTAGGTGGGGTGGACGGCCACACCTACGAGCAGTACTTC.

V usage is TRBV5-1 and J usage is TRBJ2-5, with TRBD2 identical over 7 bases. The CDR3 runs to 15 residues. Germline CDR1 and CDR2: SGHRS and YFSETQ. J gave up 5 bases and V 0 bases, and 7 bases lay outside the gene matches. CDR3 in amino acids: CASSLGGGSSETQYF. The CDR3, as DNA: TGCGCCAGCAGCTTGGGCGGGGGTTCTTCGGAGACCCAGTACTTC.

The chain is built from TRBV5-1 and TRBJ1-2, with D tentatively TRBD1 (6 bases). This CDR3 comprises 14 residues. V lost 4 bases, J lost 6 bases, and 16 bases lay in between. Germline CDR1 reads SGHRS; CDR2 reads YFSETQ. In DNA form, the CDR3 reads TGCGCCAGCAGCCGCTCACAGGGAGCGGATGGCTACACCTTC. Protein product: CASSRSQGADGYTF.

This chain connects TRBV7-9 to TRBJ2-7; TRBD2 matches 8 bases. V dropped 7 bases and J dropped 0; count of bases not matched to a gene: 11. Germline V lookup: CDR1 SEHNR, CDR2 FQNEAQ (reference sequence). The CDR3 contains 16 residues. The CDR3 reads CASIHSGREASYEQYF. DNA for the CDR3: TGTGCCAGCATCCACTCTGGGCGGGAGGCCTCCTACGAGCAGTACTTC.